These 23 T cell receptor beta chains were sequenced from one sample in a study of T-cell reconstitution after alpha-beta-depleted transplantation in children. A TCRbeta library incorporating unique molecular identifiers was prepared. TCRdb re-analysed the PCR reads in MiXCR, keeping a single row per CDR3 protein. This table has around 250,000 distinct CDR3 sequences, 25% appearing once. This material consisted of PBMCs, taken before TCRalphabeta/CD19-depleted stem cell transplant. The receptors derive from a girl aged 2-9 years with Fanconi anemia, due to receive a stem cell transplant.

The V and J genes are TRBV4-2 and TRBJ2-5, with D perhaps matching TRBD1 (5 bases). The CDR3 loop spans 15 amino acids. Germline CDR1 LGHNA, CDR2 YNFKEQ. V was cut by 0 bases and J by 1 base, with 9 bases left in between. The CDR3 DNA follows: TGTGCCAGCAGCCAAGAAGGAACAGGCCAAGAGACCCAGTACTTC. As protein: CASSQEGTGQETQYF.

The table lists this clonotype with many counts. The chain is built from TRBV29-1 and TRBJ2-3; D assignment may be TRBD1 or TRBD2 (5 bases each). CDR3 length equals 21 residues. V lost 8 bases and J lost 5, with 41 bases in between. Looked up from germline, CDR1 is SQVTM and CDR2 is ANQGSEA. The CDR3 loop reads CSPKLPPGPICGDPQEDTQYF. For the CDR3, the DNA is TGCAGCCCCAAGCTGCCTCCGGGACCTATTTGTGGGGACCCTCAGGAAGATACGCAGTATTTT.

This clonotype was seen a few times. This chain joins TRBV11-2 and TRBJ2-7, with D possibly called TRBD1 or TRBD2 (5 bases each). Germline CDR1 SGHAT, CDR2 FQNNGV. V was pared by 2 bases and J by 1 base, with 18 bases between. CDR3 length equals 17 residues. The CDR3 nucleotides are TGTGCCAGCAGCTTACCTGTGGGGGATCACCTTTCCTACGAGCAGTACTTC. Encoded protein: CASSLPVGDHLSYEQYF.

The CDR3 loop reads CASSSRADPSTDTQYF. The CDR3 DNA sequence: TGTGCCAGCAGCTCCCGAGCGGACCCTAGCACAGATACGCAGTATTTT. The chain combines TRBV11-2 with TRBJ2-3, with a weak D call TRBD2 (5 bases). CDR3 length: 16 residues. Germline V lookup: CDR1 SGHAT, CDR2 FQNNGV. V dropped 4 bases and J dropped 0 bases, with 14 bases sitting between them.

This clonotype has at least ten counts. The chain carries TRBV20-1 and TRBJ2-3, with a tentative D call TRBD1 (5 bases). The CDR3 has 11 residues. Germline loops: CDR1 DFQATT, CDR2 SNEGSKA (reference sequence). Trimming shortened V by 2 bases and J by 5 bases, and 5 bases separated the two germline ends. This CDR3 is CSARRGDTQYF. CDR3 coding DNA: TGCAGTGCTAGAAGGGGAGATACGCAGTATTTT.

This clonotype appeared many times. This chain uses TRBV12-3 or TRBV12-4 with TRBJ2-3, with D possibly TRBD2 on 5 matching bases. V gave up 1 base and J gave up 0 bases, with 20 bases separating them. The CDR3 runs 19 residues. This chain's CDR3 is CASSLGRTFALISTDTQYF. The CDR3 DNA sequence: TGTGCCAGCAGTTTAGGGAGGACCTTTGCCCTTATTAGCACAGATACGCAGTATTTT.

Worth noting for this clonotype: This may arise from a read error, as a much more abundant clone is one base away. This chain links TRBV3-1 with TRBJ1-1; 8 nucleotides match TRBD1. The CDR3 length is 15 residues. With 8 bases clipped from V and 0 bases from J, the junction kept 8 bases outside the gene matches. The V gene's germline CDR1 is LGHDT and CDR2 YNNKEL (reference sequence). CDR3 DNA: TGTGCCAGCTGCCCATCGACAGGGGTGAACACTGAAGCTTTCTTT. Translating gives CASCPSTGVNTEAFF.

This clonotype was detected a few times. This chain links TRBV7-9 with TRBJ2-3, with D tentatively TRBD1 (6 bases). CDR1 is SEHNR, CDR2 FQNEAQ, per germline (reference sequence). The ends were cut back, 1 base at V and 2 bases at J, with 7 bases in the middle. The CDR3 has 14 amino acids. In nucleotides, the CDR3 is TGTGCCAGCAGCTTAGGACAGGCCACAGATACGCAGTATTTT. It translates to CASSLGQATDTQYF.

The chain employs TRBV7-3 and TRBJ2-2; 12 bases are a match to TRBD2. The CDR3 length is 18 residues. Trimming removed 1 base from V and 4 bases from J; junction bases left unmatched: 7. Per the germline V gene, CDR1 is SGHTA and CDR2 is FQGTGA. CDR3 nucleotide sequence: TGTGCCAGCAGCTTAATCCCCGGACTAGCGGGGAGCACCGGGGAGCTGTTTTTT. It encodes CASSLIPGLAGSTGELFF. Variable domain in full (rest from reference TRBV7-3 and TRBJ2-2): GAGVSQTPSNKVTEKGKYVELRCDPISGHTALYWYRQSLGQGPEFLIYFQGTGAADDSGLPNDRFFAVRPEGSVSTLKIQRTERGDSAVYLCASSLIPGLAGSTGELFFGEGSRLTVL.

The chain links TRBV20-1 to TRBJ2-1; no clear D. Germline V lookup: CDR1 DFQATT, CDR2 SNEGSKA (reference sequence). Trimming stripped 5 bases from V and 8 bases from J, with 16 bases between. CDR3 length: 13 amino acids. CDR3 region: CSAYNLYAHEQFF. The CDR3 nucleotides are TGCAGTGCTTATAATCTATATGCCCATGAGCAGTTCTTC.

This clonotype was picked up many times. CDR3 protein: CATDDRSSYNEQFF. CDR3 sequence (DNA): TGTGCCACCGATGACCGAAGCTCCTACAATGAGCAGTTCTTC. This chain joins TRBV15 and TRBJ2-1; D is unclear. The ends were cut back, 8 bases at V and 0 bases at J, with 11 bases in the middle. The CDR3 totals 14 residues. Germline V gene sequence: CDR1 LNHNV, CDR2 YYDKDF (reference sequence).

In this sample, this clonotype turned up a few times. This chain joins TRBV27 and TRBJ2-5, with D perhaps TRBD2 (7 bases). The CDR3 is made up of 16 amino acids. V dropped 3 bases and J dropped 1 base, with 15 bases sitting between them. In germline, CDR1 is MNHEY, CDR2 SMNVEV (reference sequence). The DNA of the CDR3 is TGTGCCAGCAGTTTCATAGGGAGGGGGTCCCAAGAGACCCAGTACTTC. This encodes CASSFIGRGSQETQYF.

The V gene is TRBV28, the J gene TRBJ2-2, with 7 positions matching TRBD1. This CDR3 has 16 residues. V was pared by 3 bases and J by 1 base, with 5 bases of the junction left unmatched. CDR1 MDHEN and CDR2 SYDVKM come from the germline V gene. The CDR3 nucleotides are TGTGCCAGCAGTTTTACCGGGACAGTGAACACCGGGGAGCTGTTTTTT. Translated: CASSFTGTVNTGELFF.

In its sample, this clonotype was seen many times. The V gene is TRBV19, the J gene TRBJ2-7, with 8 bases aligning to TRBD2. From germline, CDR1 is LNHDA and CDR2 SQIVND (reference sequence). The J segment lost 2 bases and the V segment lost 5 bases, leaving 5 bases of the junction unmatched. The CDR3 has 14 amino acids. This CDR3 reads CASSATSATYEQYF. DNA for the CDR3: TGTGCCAGTAGTGCGACTAGCGCTACCTACGAGCAGTACTTC.

This clonotype showed up many times. The chain is built from TRBV24-1 and TRBJ2-1; 7 bases agree with TRBD1. V lost 5 bases, J lost 5 bases, and 5 bases stayed unmatched. This CDR3 region has 14 residues. CDR1 and CDR2 from the germline V gene are KGHDR and SFDVKD. CDR3 protein: CATSGGGANNEQFF. CDR3 nucleotides: TGTGCCACCAGTGGAGGGGGCGCCAACAATGAGCAGTTCTTC.

This clonotype was counted at least ten times. V and J are TRBV6-5 and TRBJ2-7, with 10 positions matching TRBD1. J gave up 3 bases and V 0 bases, and 2 bases lay outside the gene matches. Germline V gene data show CDR1 as MNHEY and CDR2 as SVGAGI. The CDR3 is 15 residues long. The CDR3 bases are TGTGCCAGCAGTTACTCGAGGACAGGGGGCTACGAGCAGTACTTC. Protein: CASSYSRTGGYEQYF.

This clonotype was picked up one time. The rearrangement joins TRBV28 to TRBJ1-2, with D possibly TRBD1 on 6 matching bases. The V gene lost 3 bases and the J gene lost 8 bases, with 16 bases spanning the gap. Germline V gives CDR1 MDHEN, CDR2 SYDVKM. The CDR3 has 14 residues. CDR3: CASSFPGVRGGYTF. The CDR3 coding sequence is TGTGCCAGCAGTTTCCCCGGGGTCAGGGGAGGCTACACCTTC.

This clonotype was observed a few times. The chain carries TRBV20-1 and TRBJ2-3, with D uncertain. Trimming took 5 bases from V and 0 from J, leaving 6 bases between them. The CDR3 consists of 12 residues. Germline values: CDR1 DFQATT, CDR2 SNEGSKA (reference sequence). The CDR3 is CSAELSTDTQYF. The DNA for the CDR3 is TGCAGTGCTGAACTTAGCACAGATACGCAGTATTTT.

This clonotype was recorded many times. This chain uses TRBV19 with TRBJ2-7, with 7 bases matching TRBD1. V shed 9 bases and J 3 bases; nucleotides not matched to a gene: 5. Germline V lookup: CDR1 LNHDA, CDR2 SQIVND (reference sequence). The CDR3 contains 12 residues. As DNA, the CDR3 is TGTGCCAGGGACAGGTGGGTCTACGAGCAGTACTTC. As protein: CARDRWVYEQYF. Filled out from reference TRBV19 and TRBJ2-7, the complete variable domain reads DGGITQSPKYLFRKEGQNVTLSCEQNLNHDAMYWYRQDPGQGLRLIYYSQIVNDFQKGDIAEGYSVSREKKESFPLTVTSAQKNPTAFYLCARDRWVYEQYFGPGTRLTVT.

At least ten counts were recorded for this clonotype. The chain's CDR3 is CSGREYANYGYTF. The CDR3 DNA reads as TGCAGTGGCCGCGAATACGCTAACTATGGCTACACCTTC. The rearrangement links TRBV20-1 to TRBJ1-2; D is undetermined. CDR3 length: 13 residues. Per germline, CDR1 DFQATT and CDR2 SNEGSKA (reference sequence). The V end lost 7 bases, the J end lost 0 bases, and 12 bases lay between the germline ends.

This chain uses TRBV5-1 with TRBJ1-1; 9 nucleotides align to TRBD1. The length of the CDR3 is 14 residues. V was clipped by 3 bases and J by 3 bases; unmatched bases: 3. CDR1 SGHRS and CDR2 YFSETQ come from the germline V gene. The CDR3 DNA sequence: TGCGCCAGCAGCTATACAGGGGGCCACACTGAAGCTTTCTTT. This sequence encodes CASSYTGGHTEAFF.

This clonotype was found many times. This sequence joins TRBV29-1 and TRBJ2-5; weak D call: TRBD1 (6 bases). Trimming pared 4 bases from V and 1 base from J, leaving 16 bases between. The CDR3 has 15 amino acids. Germline lookup yields CDR1 SQVTM and CDR2 ANQGSEA. CDR3 sequence: CSVGASGVGQETQYF. CDR3 nucleotide sequence: TGCAGCGTTGGCGCCTCAGGGGTTGGCCAAGAGACCCAGTACTTC. The full variable domain, completed using reference TRBV29-1 and TRBJ2-5, is SAVISQKPSRDICQRGTSLTIQCQVDSQVTMMFWYRQQPGQSLTLIATANQGSEATYESGFVIDKFPISRPNLTFSTLTVSNMSPEDSSIYLCSVGASGVGQETQYFGPGTRLLVL.

The V and J genes are TRBV4-1 and TRBJ2-7; the D is unclear. Trimming left V 0 bases short and J 4 bases short, with 13 bases between. CDR1 MGHRA and CDR2 YSYEKL come from the germline V gene. CDR3 length equals 15 residues. CDR3 sequence reads: CASSQETSSIYEQYF. The DNA for the CDR3 is TGCGCCAGCAGCCAAGAGACGTCGTCCATATACGAGCAGTACTTC.